The clone carrying this TCR beta chain was counted many times. The antigen is undetermined. Diagnostic decisions used clinical symptoms, serum thyroxine and TRAb, thyroid ultrasound and orbital computed tomography. This sample is part of a study of T cells in Graves' hyperthyroidism and ophthalmopathy. On the study more broadly: Any treatment followed the collection of peripheral blood at initial diagnosis.

RNA transcripts served as the template for amplifying TCR beta CDR3 regions. Researchers ran a first-round RT-PCR on the TCR CDR3 using the HTBI primer set. TCRdb itself ran the multiplex PCR reads through MiXCR, one entry per CDR3 protein. Of 600,000 to 900,000 distinct CDR3 sequences listed, around 15% are singletons. The CDR3 consists of 15 residues. Germline V gene lookup returns CDR1 ENHRY and CDR2 SYGVKD. The junction had 2 bases not matched to a gene; V was cut back by 4 bases and J by 5 bases. Whole-study results and caveats: Expanded thyroid clonotypes (above 0.001) were mostly also found in blood. Ophthalmopathy and stable hyperthyroidism were separated by a 13 V-J model.

The gene calls are TRBV10-3 and TRBJ2-2, with 12 positions matching TRBD2. The sequence came from a man between 18 and 35 years old with Graves' hyperthyroidism. Input material: blood. CDR3 amino acids: CAISGLAGETGELFF. In DNA, the CDR3 is TGTGCCATCAGTGGACTAGCGGGAGAGACCGGGGAGCTGTTTTTT.